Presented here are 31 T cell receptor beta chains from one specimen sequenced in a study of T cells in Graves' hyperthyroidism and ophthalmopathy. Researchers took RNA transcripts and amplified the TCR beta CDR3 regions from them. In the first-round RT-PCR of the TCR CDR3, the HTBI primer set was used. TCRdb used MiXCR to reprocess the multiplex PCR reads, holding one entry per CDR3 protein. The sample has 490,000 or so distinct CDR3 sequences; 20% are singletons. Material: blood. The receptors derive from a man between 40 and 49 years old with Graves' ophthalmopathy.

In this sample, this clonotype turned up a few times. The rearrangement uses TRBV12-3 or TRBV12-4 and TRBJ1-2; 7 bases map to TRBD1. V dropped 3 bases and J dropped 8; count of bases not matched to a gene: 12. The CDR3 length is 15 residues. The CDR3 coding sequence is TGTGCCAGCAGTTTGAGGGCCCGCACAGGGGAAGGCTACACCTTC. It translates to CASSLRARTGEGYTF.

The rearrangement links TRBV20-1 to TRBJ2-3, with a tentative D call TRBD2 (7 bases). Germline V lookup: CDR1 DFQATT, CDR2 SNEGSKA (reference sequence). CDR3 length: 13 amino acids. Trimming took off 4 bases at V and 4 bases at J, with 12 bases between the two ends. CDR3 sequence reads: CSATPGGADTQYF. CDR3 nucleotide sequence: TGCAGTGCTACCCCGGGGGGCGCAGATACGCAGTATTTT.

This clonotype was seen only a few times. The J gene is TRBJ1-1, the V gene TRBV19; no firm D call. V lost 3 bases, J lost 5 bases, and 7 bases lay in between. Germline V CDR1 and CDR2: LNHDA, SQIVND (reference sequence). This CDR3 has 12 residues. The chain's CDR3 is CASSMRLTEAFF. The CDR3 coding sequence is TGTGCCAGTAGTATGAGGCTAACTGAAGCTTTCTTT.

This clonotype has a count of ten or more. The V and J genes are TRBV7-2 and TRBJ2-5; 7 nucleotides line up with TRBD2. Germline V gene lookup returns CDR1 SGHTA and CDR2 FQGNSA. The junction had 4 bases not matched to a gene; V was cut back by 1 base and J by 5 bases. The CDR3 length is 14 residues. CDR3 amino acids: CASSLEAGWETQYF. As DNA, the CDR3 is TGTGCCAGCAGCTTAGAAGCGGGATGGGAGACCCAGTACTTC.

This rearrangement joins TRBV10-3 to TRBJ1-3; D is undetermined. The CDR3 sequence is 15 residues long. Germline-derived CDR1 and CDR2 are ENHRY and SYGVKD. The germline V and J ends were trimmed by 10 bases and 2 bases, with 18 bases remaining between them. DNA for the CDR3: TGTGCCACAACGGGGTCTTTGGGAACTGGAAACACCATATATTTT. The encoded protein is CATTGSLGTGNTIYF.

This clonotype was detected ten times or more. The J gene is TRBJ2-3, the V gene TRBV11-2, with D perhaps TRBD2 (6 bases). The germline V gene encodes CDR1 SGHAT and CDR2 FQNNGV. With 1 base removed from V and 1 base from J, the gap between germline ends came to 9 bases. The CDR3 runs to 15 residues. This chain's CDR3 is CASSLGAGRTDTQYF. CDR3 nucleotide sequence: TGTGCCAGCAGCTTAGGAGCGGGCCGCACAGATACGCAGTATTTT.

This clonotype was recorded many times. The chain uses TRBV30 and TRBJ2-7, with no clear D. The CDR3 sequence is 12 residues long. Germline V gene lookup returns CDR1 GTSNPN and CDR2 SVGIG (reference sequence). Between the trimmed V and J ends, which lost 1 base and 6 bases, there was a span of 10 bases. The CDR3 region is CAWSGFGSEQYF. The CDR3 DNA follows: TGTGCCTGGAGTGGATTTGGATCCGAGCAGTACTTC.

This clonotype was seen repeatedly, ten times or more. The CDR3, as DNA: TGCGCCAGCAGCTCCGACCGATACAATGAGCAGTTCTTC. Translated: CASSSDRYNEQFF. The V gene is TRBV5-1, the J gene TRBJ2-1, with D unclear. Germline V CDR1 and CDR2: SGHRS, YFSETQ. The CDR3 sequence is 13 residues long. The V and J ends lost 3 bases and 4 bases respectively, with 8 bases between them.

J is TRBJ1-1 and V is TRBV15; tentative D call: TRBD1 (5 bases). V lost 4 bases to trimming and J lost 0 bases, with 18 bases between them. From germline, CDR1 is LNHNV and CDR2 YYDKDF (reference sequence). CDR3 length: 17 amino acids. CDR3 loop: CATSTLRQTYMNTEAFF. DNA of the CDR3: TGTGCCACCAGCACTCTCCGACAGACCTACATGAACACTGAAGCTTTCTTT.

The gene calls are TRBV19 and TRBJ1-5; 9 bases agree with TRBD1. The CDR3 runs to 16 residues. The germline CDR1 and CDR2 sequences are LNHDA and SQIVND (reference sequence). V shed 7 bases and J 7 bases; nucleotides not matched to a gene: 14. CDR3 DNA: TGTGCCAGTATTAACAGGGGGCTAGGAGGAAAGCAGCCCCAGCATTTT. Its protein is CASINRGLGGKQPQHF.

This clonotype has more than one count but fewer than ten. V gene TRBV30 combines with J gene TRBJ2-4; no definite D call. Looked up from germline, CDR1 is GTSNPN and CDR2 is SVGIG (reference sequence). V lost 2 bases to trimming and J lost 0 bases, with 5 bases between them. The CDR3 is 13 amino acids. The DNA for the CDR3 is TGTGCCTGGAGTTCGGAAGCCAAAAACATTCAGTACTTC. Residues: CAWSSEAKNIQYF.

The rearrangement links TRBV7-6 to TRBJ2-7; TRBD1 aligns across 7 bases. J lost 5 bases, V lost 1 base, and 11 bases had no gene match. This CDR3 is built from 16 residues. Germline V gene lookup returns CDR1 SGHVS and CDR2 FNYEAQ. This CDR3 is CASSLGATTGDHEQYF. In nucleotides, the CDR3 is TGTGCCAGCAGCTTAGGGGCAACCACAGGGGACCACGAGCAGTACTTC. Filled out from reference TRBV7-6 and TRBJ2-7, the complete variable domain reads GAGVSQSPRYKVTKRGQDVALRCDPISGHVSLYWYRQALGQGPEFLTYFNYEAQQDKSGLPNDRFSAERPEGSISTLTIQRTEQRDSAMYRCASSLGATTGDHEQYFGPGTRLTVT.

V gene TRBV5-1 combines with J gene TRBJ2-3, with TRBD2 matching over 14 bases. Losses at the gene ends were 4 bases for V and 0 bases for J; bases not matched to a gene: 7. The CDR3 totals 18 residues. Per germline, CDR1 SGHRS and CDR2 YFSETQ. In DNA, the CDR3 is TGCGCCAGCAGCACCGGACTAGCGGGGGGAGGAAGCACAGATACGCAGTATTTT. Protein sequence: CASSTGLAGGGSTDTQYF.

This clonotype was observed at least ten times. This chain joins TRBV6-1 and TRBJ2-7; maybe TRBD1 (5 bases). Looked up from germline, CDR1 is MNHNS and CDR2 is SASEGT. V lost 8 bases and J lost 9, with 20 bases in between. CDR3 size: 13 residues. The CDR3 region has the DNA TGTGCCAGCCAAGGGGCCATTGGATTCTGGCAGTACTTC. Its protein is CASQGAIGFWQYF.

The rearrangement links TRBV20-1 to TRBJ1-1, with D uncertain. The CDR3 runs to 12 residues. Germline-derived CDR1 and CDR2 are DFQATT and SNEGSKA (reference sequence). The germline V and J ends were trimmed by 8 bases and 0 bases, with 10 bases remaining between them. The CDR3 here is CSSPGLNTEAFF. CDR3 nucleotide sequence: TGCAGTTCTCCCGGTCTGAACACTGAAGCTTTCTTT.

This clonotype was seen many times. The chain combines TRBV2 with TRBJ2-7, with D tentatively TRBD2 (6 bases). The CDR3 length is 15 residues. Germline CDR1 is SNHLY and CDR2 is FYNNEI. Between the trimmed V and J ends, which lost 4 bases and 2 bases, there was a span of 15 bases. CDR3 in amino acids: CASSGAGGATYEQYF. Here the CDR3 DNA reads TGTGCCAGCAGTGGGGCGGGCGGGGCAACCTACGAGCAGTACTTC.

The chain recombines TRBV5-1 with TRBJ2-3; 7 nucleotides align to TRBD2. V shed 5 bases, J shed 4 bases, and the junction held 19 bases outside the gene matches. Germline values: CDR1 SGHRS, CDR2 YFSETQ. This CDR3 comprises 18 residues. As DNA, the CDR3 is TGCGCCAGCAGGGGGTCCCGATGGAGCGGGAATCCCTCAGATACGCAGTATTTT. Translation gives CASRGSRWSGNPSDTQYF.

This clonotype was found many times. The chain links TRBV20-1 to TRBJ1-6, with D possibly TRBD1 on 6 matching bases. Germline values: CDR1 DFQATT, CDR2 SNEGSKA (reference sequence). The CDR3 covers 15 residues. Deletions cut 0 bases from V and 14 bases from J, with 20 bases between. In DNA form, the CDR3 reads TGCAGTGCTAGAGATCAGGGGACAACTCGTTGGGCCCTCCACTTT. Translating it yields CSARDQGTTRWALHF.

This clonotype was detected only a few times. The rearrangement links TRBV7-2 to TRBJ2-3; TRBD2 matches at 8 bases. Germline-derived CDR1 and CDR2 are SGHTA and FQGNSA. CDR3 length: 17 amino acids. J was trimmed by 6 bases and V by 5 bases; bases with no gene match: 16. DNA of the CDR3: TGTGCCAGCAGCCCCAGCGGGGGTGGCCCCCATGAGGATACGCAGTATTTT. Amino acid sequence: CASSPSGGGPHEDTQYF.

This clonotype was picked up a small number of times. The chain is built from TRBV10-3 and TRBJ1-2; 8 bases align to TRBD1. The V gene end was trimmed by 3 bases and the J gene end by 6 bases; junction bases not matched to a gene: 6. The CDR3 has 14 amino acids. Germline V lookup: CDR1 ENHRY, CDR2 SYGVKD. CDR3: CAISDSSRGHGYTF. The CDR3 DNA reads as TGTGCCATCAGTGATAGCAGCAGGGGGCATGGCTACACCTTC.

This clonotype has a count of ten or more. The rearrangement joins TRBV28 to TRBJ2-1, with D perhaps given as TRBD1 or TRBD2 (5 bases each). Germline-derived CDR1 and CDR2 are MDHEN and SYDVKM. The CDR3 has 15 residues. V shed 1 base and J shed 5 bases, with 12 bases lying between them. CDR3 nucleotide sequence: TGTGCCAGCAGTTTATTGGGGGAGAGGAACAATGAGCAGTTCTTC. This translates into CASSLLGERNNEQFF.

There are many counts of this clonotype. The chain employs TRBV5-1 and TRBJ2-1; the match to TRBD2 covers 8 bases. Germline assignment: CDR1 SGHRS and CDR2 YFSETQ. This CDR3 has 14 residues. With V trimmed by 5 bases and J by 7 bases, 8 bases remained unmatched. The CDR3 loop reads CASSGVAGMNEQFF. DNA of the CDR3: TGCGCCAGCAGTGGAGTAGCGGGGATGAATGAGCAGTTCTTC.

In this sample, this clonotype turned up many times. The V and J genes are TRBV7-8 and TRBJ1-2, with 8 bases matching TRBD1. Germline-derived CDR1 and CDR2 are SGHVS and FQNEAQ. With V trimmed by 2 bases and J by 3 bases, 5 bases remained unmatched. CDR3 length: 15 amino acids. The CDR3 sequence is CASSLWTGKDYGYTF. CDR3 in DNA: TGTGCCAGCAGCTTATGGACAGGGAAGGACTATGGCTACACCTTC. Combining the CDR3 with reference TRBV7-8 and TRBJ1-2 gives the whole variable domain GAGVSQSPRYKVAKRGQDVALRCDPISGHVSLFWYQQALGQGPEFLTYFQNEAQLDKSGLPSDRFFAERPEGSVSTLKIQRTQQEDSAVYLCASSLWTGKDYGYTFGSGTRLTVV.

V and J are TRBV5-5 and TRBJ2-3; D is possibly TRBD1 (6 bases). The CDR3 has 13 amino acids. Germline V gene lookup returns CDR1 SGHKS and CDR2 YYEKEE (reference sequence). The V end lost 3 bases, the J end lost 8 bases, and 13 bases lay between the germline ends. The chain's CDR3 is CASSSLGAGTQYF. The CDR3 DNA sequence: TGTGCCAGCAGCTCCCTGGGGGCGGGTACGCAGTATTTT.

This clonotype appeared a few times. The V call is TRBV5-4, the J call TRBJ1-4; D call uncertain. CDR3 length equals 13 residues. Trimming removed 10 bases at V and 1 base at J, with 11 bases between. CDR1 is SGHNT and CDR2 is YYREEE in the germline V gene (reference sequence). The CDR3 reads CAGSSGTNEKLFF. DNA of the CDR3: TGTGCCGGTTCGAGTGGAACTAATGAAAAACTGTTTTTT.

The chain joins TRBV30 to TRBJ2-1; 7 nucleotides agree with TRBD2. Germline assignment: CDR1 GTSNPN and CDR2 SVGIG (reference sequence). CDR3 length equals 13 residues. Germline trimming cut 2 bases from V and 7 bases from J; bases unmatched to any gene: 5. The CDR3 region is CAWSWEGGNEQFF. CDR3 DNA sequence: TGTGCCTGGAGTTGGGAGGGTGGGAATGAGCAGTTCTTC.

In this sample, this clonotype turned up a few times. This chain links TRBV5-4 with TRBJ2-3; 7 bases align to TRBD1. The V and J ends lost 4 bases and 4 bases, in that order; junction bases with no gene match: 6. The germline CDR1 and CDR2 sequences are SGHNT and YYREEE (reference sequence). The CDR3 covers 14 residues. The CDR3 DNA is TGTGCCAGCAGCCACACCGGGACAGCAGATACGCAGTATTTT. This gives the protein CASSHTGTADTQYF.

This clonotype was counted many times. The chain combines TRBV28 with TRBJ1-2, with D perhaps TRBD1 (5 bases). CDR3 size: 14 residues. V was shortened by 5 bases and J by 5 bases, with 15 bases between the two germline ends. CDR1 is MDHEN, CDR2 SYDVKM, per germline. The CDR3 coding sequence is TGTGCCAGCAGTCTCCTACAGGATAGGTATGGCTACACCTTC. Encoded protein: CASSLLQDRYGYTF.

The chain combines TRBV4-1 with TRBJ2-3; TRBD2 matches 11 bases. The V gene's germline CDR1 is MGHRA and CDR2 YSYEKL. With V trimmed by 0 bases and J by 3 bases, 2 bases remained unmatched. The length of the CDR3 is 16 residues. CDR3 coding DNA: TGCGCCAGCAGCCAAGAAACTAGCGGGAGAACAGATACGCAGTATTTT. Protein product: CASSQETSGRTDTQYF.

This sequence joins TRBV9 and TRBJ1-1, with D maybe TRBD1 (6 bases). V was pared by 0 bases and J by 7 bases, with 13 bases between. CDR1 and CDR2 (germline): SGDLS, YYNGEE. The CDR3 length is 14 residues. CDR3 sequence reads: CASSVVNRVGEAFF. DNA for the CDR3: TGTGCCAGCAGCGTAGTCAACAGGGTGGGTGAAGCTTTCTTT.

The CDR3 DNA reads TGCGCCAGCAGCCAACGGCCCCAACGTCTAGGGAATGAGCAGTTCTTC. Its protein product is CASSQRPQRLGNEQFF. The V gene is TRBV4-1, the J gene TRBJ2-1; D unclear. The CDR3 sequence is 16 residues long. Looked up from germline, CDR1 is MGHRA and CDR2 is YSYEKL. With 2 bases removed from V and 7 bases from J, the gap between germline ends came to 18 bases.